Listed below are T cell receptor beta chains from one sample, sequenced in a study of T cells in Graves' hyperthyroidism and ophthalmopathy. In TCRdb, the multiplex PCR reads were re-called with MiXCR into one record per CDR3 protein. The sample yields around 620,000 distinct CDR3 sequences, 15% to 20% seen once. Source material: blood. These receptors were taken from a woman in her 30s with Graves' hyperthyroidism. CDR3s include the opening cysteine and the closing phenylalanine or tryptophan. D genes are given only for firm matches. Clone size appears in some rows only: once, few, many, or a class for an expanded clone.

clone_size | d_call | j_call | v_call | cdr3_aa | cdr3_nt
few | - | TRBJ2-7 | TRBV4-1 | CASSLGPGVEEQYF | TGCGCCAGCAGCCTAGGGCCGGGTGTGGAGGAGCAGTACTTC
- | - | TRBJ2-3 | TRBV20-1 | CSARDQGGLRTDTQYF | TGCAGTGCTAGAGATCAAGGCGGGCTGCGCACAGATACGCAGTATTTT
few | TRBD2 | TRBJ2-5 | TRBV3-1 | CASMLAGDRQETQYF | TGTGCCAGCATGCTAGCGGGAGATAGACAAGAGACCCAGTACTTC
few | - | TRBJ1-2 | TRBV24-1 | CATSGGGAGYGYTF | TGTGCCACCAGTGGCGGGGGCGCGGGGTATGGCTACACCTTC
few | - | TRBJ2-7 | TRBV3-1 | CASSQTNNEQYF | TGTGCCAGCAGCCAGACCAACAATGAGCAGTACTTC
many | TRBD1 | TRBJ1-2 | TRBV29-1 | CSVEKDRGVGYTF | TGCAGCGTCGAGAAAGACAGGGGGGTTGGCTACACCTTC
few | - | TRBJ2-7 | TRBV7-9 | CASSSPAGTGQYF | TGTGCCAGCAGCTCCCCTGCAGGGACCGGGCAGTACTTC
few | - | TRBJ1-1 | TRBV6-1 | CASSYDTLNTEAFF | TGTGCCAGCAGTTATGACACACTGAACACTGAAGCTTTCTTT
many | TRBD1 | TRBJ1-2 | TRBV27 | CASSHGTGGDGYTF | TGTGCCAGCAGTCACGGGACAGGGGGCGATGGCTACACCTTC
few | - | TRBJ1-4 | TRBV2 | CASSQRGPTNEKLFF | TGTGCCAGCAGTCAGAGAGGGCCAACTAATGAAAAACTGTTTTTT
many | TRBD1 | TRBJ2-1 | TRBV27 | CASRGDSLSSYNEQFF | TGTGCCAGCAGGGGGGACAGCCTGAGCTCCTACAATGAGCAGTTCTTC
- | - | TRBJ1-2 | TRBV28 | CASSLFPGNRYGYTF | TGTGCCAGCAGTTTATTTCCAGGGAACCGCTATGGCTACACCTTC
many | - | TRBJ2-7 | TRBV6-1 | CASSYDRDIYEQYF | TGTGCCAGCAGTTACGACCGGGACATCTACGAGCAGTACTTC
many | TRBD2 | TRBJ2-3 | TRBV18 | CASSPTAGRTDTQYF | TGTGCCAGCTCACCGACAGCGGGACGAACAGATACGCAGTATTTT
many | TRBD2 | TRBJ2-5 | TRBV6-1 | CASRTGTSGTSGRQETQYF | TGTGCCAGCAGAACCGGGACTAGCGGCACCTCAGGACGCCAAGAGACCCAGTACTTC
- | - | TRBJ2-7 | TRBV29-1 | CSVADFLPVRPYEQYF | TGCAGCGTTGCAGATTTTCTTCCTGTTCGCCCCTACGAGCAGTACTTC
- | - | TRBJ2-1 | TRBV30 | CAWSVLGTTTYNEQFF | TGTGCCTGGAGTGTATTGGGGACAACAACCTACAATGAGCAGTTCTTC
many | TRBD2 | TRBJ2-5 | TRBV11-2 | CASSLPYIAGGETQYF | TGTGCCAGCAGCTTGCCCTATATAGCGGGCGGCGAGACCCAGTACTTC
many | - | TRBJ2-3 | TRBV28 | CASARDTQYF | TGTGCCAGTGCCCGAGATACGCAGTATTTT
- | - | TRBJ1-1 | TRBV30 | CAWNSFQGIAFF | TGTGCCTGGAACAGTTTTCAGGGTATAGCTTTCTTT
- | TRBD1 | TRBJ1-1 | TRBV20-1 | CSGTGTVNTEAFF | TGCAGTGGTACCGGGACAGTGAACACTGAAGCTTTCTTT
few | - | TRBJ1-1 | TRBV10-3 | CAISPAPGTEAFF | TGTGCCATCAGTCCCGCCCCTGGCACTGAAGCTTTCTTT
- | TRBD2 | TRBJ2-5 | TRBV11-2 | CASSHPGLAGEETQYF | TGCGCCAGCAGCCACCCGGGACTAGCGGGCGAAGAGACCCAGTACTTC
few | - | TRBJ2-1 | TRBV3-1 | CASSQSGPLRDEQFF | TGTGCCAGCAGCCAATCAGGGCCCTTACGGGATGAGCAGTTCTTC
few | - | TRBJ1-3 | TRBV6-1 | CASHRPELDTIYF | TGTGCCAGCCATCGGCCGGAGCTTGACACCATATATTTT
many | - | TRBJ1-1 | TRBV30 | CAWRPGYEAFF | TGTGCCTGGAGACCCGGGTATGAAGCTTTCTTT
few | TRBD1 | TRBJ1-1 | TRBV5-1 | CASSQRAGTGITEAFF | TGCGCCAGCAGCCAACGTGCCGGGACAGGGATCACTGAAGCTTTCTTT
few | - | TRBJ1-2 | TRBV12-3/TRBV12-4 | CASSSPNSGPGLRYGYTF | TGTGCCAGCAGTTCACCAAACTCCGGGCCCGGACTCCGCTATGGCTACACCTTC
many | - | TRBJ1-1 | TRBV11-3 | CASSSGGGTEAFF | TGTGCCAGCAGCTCTGGTGGGGGCACTGAAGCTTTCTTT
few | - | TRBJ2-1 | TRBV25-1 | CASSEPLLGRALERYNEQFF | TGTGCCAGCAGTGAACCCCTCTTGGGAAGGGCCCTCGAAAGATACAATGAGCAGTTCTTC
- | TRBD2 | TRBJ2-1 | TRBV6-1 | CASSPWTSGTQDEQFF | TGTGCCAGCAGTCCTTGGACTAGCGGGACTCAGGATGAGCAGTTCTTC
many | TRBD1 | TRBJ1-4 | TRBV2 | CASRDRAGEKLFF | TGTGCCAGCAGGGACAGGGCGGGAGAAAAACTGTTTTTT
many | - | TRBJ1-6 | TRBV28 | CASRRPSSSPLHF | TGTGCCAGCAGGCGACCGTCTAGCTCACCCCTCCACTTT
many | - | TRBJ1-1 | TRBV28 | CASSLGSGAVAFF | TGTGCCAGCAGTTTAGGCTCCGGGGCGGTAGCTTTCTTT
- | TRBD2 | TRBJ2-1 | TRBV20-1 | CSAKRTSGSPNEQFF | TGCAGTGCTAAACGGACTAGCGGGAGTCCCAATGAGCAGTTCTTC
few | - | TRBJ2-1 | TRBV20-1 | CSARGTRGYNEQFF | TGCAGTGCTAGAGGGACCCGGGGGTACAATGAGCAGTTCTTC
many | TRBD2 | TRBJ2-7 | TRBV20-1 | CSAPHDGSGRWSYEQYF | TGCAGTGCCCCTCACGACGGGAGCGGGAGGTGGTCCTACGAGCAGTACTTC
few | TRBD2 | TRBJ2-5 | TRBV2 | CASSEESGLALSVTQYF | TGTGCCAGCAGTGAAGAGTCGGGACTAGCTCTTTCCGTGACCCAGTACTTC
many | - | TRBJ2-6 | TRBV7-2 | CASSLATRGPEYSGANVLTF | TGTGCCAGCAGCTTAGCGACAAGGGGTCCAGAATACTCTGGGGCCAACGTCCTGACTTTC
many | - | TRBJ1-1 | TRBV11-3 | CASSFPTVNTEAFF | TGTGCCAGCAGCTTCCCGACAGTGAACACTGAAGCTTTCTTT
- | TRBD2 | TRBJ2-1 | TRBV27 | CAGSPHRTSGRTYNEQFF | TGTGCCGGCAGTCCACATCGGACTAGCGGGAGGACCTACAATGAGCAGTTCTTC
many | TRBD2 | TRBJ2-2 | TRBV6-1 | CASSRLAGGNTGELFF | TGTGCCAGCAGTAGACTAGCGGGAGGGAACACCGGGGAGCTGTTTTTT
many | TRBD1 | TRBJ2-2 | TRBV12-3/TRBV12-4 | CASSFRVTGGTGELFF | TGTGCCAGCAGTTTTAGGGTTACAGGGGGCACCGGGGAGCTGTTTTTT
many | TRBD1 | TRBJ2-1 | TRBV18 | CASSLDRDEQFF | TGTGCCAGCTCACTGGACAGGGATGAGCAGTTCTTC
few | - | TRBJ1-4 | TRBV5-8 | CASSLQGPGDEKLFF | TGTGCCAGCAGCTTGCAGGGTCCGGGGGATGAAAAACTGTTTTTT
many | TRBD2 | TRBJ2-3 | TRBV7-2 | CASSYPGLVPDTQYF | TGTGCCAGCAGCTACCCGGGACTAGTCCCAGATACGCAGTATTTT